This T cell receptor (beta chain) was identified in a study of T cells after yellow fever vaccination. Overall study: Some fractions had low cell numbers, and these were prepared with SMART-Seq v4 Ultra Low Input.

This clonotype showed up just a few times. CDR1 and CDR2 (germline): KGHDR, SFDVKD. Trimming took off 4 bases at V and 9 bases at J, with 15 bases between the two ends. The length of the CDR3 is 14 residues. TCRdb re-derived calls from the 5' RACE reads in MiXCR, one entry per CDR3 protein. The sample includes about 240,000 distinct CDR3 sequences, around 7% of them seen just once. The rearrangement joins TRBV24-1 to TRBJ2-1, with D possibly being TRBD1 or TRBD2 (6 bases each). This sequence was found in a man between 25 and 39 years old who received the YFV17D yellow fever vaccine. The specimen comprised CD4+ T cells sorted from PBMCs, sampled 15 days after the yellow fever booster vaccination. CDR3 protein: CATSDPGAVSEQFF. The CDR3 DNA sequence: TGTGCCACCAGTGACCCGGGGGCAGTTTCTGAGCAGTTCTTC.